The rows below give T cell receptor beta chains drawn from one sample of a study of blood T cell repertoires in COVID-19. The assay was immunoSEQ multiplex PCR, and TCRdb's table has in-frame clones only and misses some. The table records fewer than 200,000 clones, around 80% of them present only once. The sequencing input was peripheral blood. These receptors were obtained from a woman aged 70-85 years with acute or convalescent COVID-19. The conserved cysteine and the conserved F or W are not part of the CDR3 here. A D gene is named only where the DNA matches it firmly. The size field is filled for only some rows; it gives once, few, many or a size class.

j_call v_call d_call clone_size cdr3_aa
TRBJ2-7 TRBV7-2 TRBD1 - ASSPGTEYEQY
TRBJ2-5 TRBV29-1 - - SVEDLPPETQY
TRBJ2-3 TRBV28 - - AVRFSTDTQY
TRBJ1-4 TRBV5-1 - - ASSRGPTNEKLF
TRBJ1-1 TRBV29-1 - - SVKPQVRGGTEAF
TRBJ2-3 TRBV10-3 TRBD2 - ASGLAGEDTQY
TRBJ1-4 TRBV7-9 - - ASSLDPGDEKLF
TRBJ2-1 TRBV7-2 - - ASSLDPAYNEQF
TRBJ2-3 TRBV4-3 TRBD1 - ASSQDEGTDITDTQY
TRBJ1-5 TRBV3-1/TRBV3-2 - few ASRGSGTPNQPQH
TRBJ2-1 TRBV27 TRBD2 once ASSRLAPNEQF
TRBJ1-4 TRBV2 - - ASSEDIGSEKLF
TRBJ2-2 TRBV3-1/TRBV3-2 - - ASSQDFGGLAGELF
TRBJ2-7 TRBV7-6 - - ASSWGTGRYEQY
TRBJ2-3 TRBV5-1 - - ASSAGTATDTQY
TRBJ2-7 TRBV28 - - ASSFKREQY
TRBJ2-5 TRBV4-3 - - ASSQGGAAETQY
TRBJ1-2 TRBV30 TRBD1 - AWRGQGVFYGYT
TRBJ1-5 TRBV19 - - ASSNPGQPQH
TRBJ2-1 TRBV6-4 TRBD1 - ASSRQGEGEQF
TRBJ1-5 TRBV21-1 - once ASSHFQGASNQPQH
TRBJ2-1 TRBV24-1 - - ATSDSGHFPPDEQF
TRBJ1-5 TRBV4-3 TRBD1 - ASSTDRGKGQPQH
TRBJ1-1 TRBV28 - - ASSSGLVSEAF
TRBJ2-2 TRBV4-2 TRBD1 once ASSQGEGGVSTGELF
TRBJ1-5 TRBV18 - few ASSPPAGSNQPQH
TRBJ2-5 TRBV7-9 - - ASSKEGRGQY
TRBJ2-2 TRBV5-6 - - ASSLTGITGELF
TRBJ2-1 TRBV6-6 TRBD1 - ASSQFKPGTGGPYYNEQF